This T cell receptor beta chain was documented in a study of graft-versus-host responses after intestinal transplantation (dated by TCRdb to about 2021). As for the study more broadly: Multivisceral, liver-intestinal, or isolated intestinal transplants were received by the recipients. Every recipient was given anti-thymocyte globulin induction, followed by around three years of maintenance tacrolimus and steroids. After intestinal transplantation, graft-versus-host and host-versus-graft alloreactive T cell clones in the graft, circulation and bone marrow were tracked using bulk TCR-beta CDR3 sequencing. Alloreactive clones were identified by sequencing pre-transplant mixed lymphocyte reaction products and comparing them with unstimulated pre-transplant donor and recipient T cells. A cohort of about 25 intestinal transplant recipients, including one retransplant, was enrolled, and a few patients lacking pretransplant specimens were excluded. A peak of at least 4% donor T cells among recipient peripheral blood mononuclear cells was the definition used for donor T cell macrochimerism. Rather than being sequenced by the commercial service, samples from a few later patients were sequenced in-house on an Illumina MiSeq and processed with MiXCR.

Comment on this clone: The antigen this receptor binds is unknown. Base-call qualities are not available, and no considerably larger clone is one nucleotide away.

Receptor amplification or capture employed the immunoSEQ multiplex PCR assay. In most patients, genomic DNA was isolated using the Qiagen DNeasy Blood and Tissue Kit and sent frozen to Adaptive Biotechnologies for TCR sequencing. For most patients, genomic DNA was subjected to high-throughput TCR-beta CDR3 sequencing by Adaptive Biotechnologies. As for the original processing: Adaptive's ImmunoSEQ software supplied the TCR sequencing data for 15 to 20 patients, while MiXCR and VDJtools were used to process three other patients. To correct CD4 versus CD8 sorting errors, any sequence found in both subsets at a frequency ratio below 5:1 was removed. CDR3 nucleotide sequences shared by donor and recipient were removed because the origin of these sequences could not be assigned. To be classed as alloreactive, a clone needed at least 2-fold expansion over unstimulated cells and a minimum CFSE-low frequency of 0.002% (template counts) or 0.001% (read counts). Mappable clones were those detected in sequenced pre-transplant spleen, lymph node, or MLR CFSE-low populations of the donor or recipient. The cumulative frequency of alloreactive clones was calculated as a percentage of all sequences, weighted by copy number. The table comes from immuneACCESS by way of TCRdb, which keeps in-frame sequences with V and J called. Part of the clones is missing from these tables; in studies checked, under half for an unresolved V gene and the rest for unknown reasons. The V and J calls and clone size come from that table; D and trimming were worked out from the DNA. The table for this sample lists around 100,000 clones; around nine tenths of them were counted only once. The top ten hold approximately 0.22% of the sample.

Findings and caveats that apply to the study as a whole: GvH clones turned up in recipient bone marrow, with some appearing earlier in ileal mucosa or blood, a pattern consistent with an intestinal mucosal origin. Patients with donor T cell macrochimerism had high GvH to HvG T cell clonal ratios in their allografts. The relatively low number and heterogeneity of intestinal transplant patients limited the conclusions. Early after transplant, declines in HvG clones were associated with peak levels of circulating GvH clones.

Per the publication, the time point label means: cells obtained before transplantation from donor or recipient. CD3+CD4+ and CD3+CD8+ populations were FACS-sorted from unstimulated pre-transplant donor and recipient cells taken from spleen or lymph nodes. From a lookup of the germline V gene, CDR1 and CDR2 are KGHSH and LQKENI. Trimming leaves V shorter by 6 bases and J shorter by 5 bases, with the junction holding 5 bases beyond the gene matches. Counted from cysteine to phenylalanine, this CDR3 has 14 amino acids. The only DNA kept is the CDR3, 42 bases in frame from the first base. Source: unstimulated CD4+ T cells sorted from spleen or lymph node cells, taken before transplant. The receptor's source is a human donor who was the organ donor for an intestinal transplant. The chain is encoded by TRBV18 joined to TRBJ2-5, with 11 bases in between that match TRBD2. The DNA sequence is TGTGCCAGCTCTACTAGCGGGAGCTCTGAGACCCAGTACTTC. Translation gives CASSTSGSSETQYF.